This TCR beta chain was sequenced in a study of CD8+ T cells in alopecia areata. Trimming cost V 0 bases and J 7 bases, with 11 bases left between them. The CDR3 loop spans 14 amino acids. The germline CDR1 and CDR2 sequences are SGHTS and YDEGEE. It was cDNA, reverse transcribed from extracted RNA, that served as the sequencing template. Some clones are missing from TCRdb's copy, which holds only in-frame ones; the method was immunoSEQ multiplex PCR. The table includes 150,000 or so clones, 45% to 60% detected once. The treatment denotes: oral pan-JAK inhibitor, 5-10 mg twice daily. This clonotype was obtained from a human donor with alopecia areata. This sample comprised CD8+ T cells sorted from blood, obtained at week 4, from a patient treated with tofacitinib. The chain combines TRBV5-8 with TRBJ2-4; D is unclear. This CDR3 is CASSLAGEVNIQYF. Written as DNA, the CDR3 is TGTGCCAGCAGCTTGGCCGGTGAGGTGAACATTCAGTACTTC. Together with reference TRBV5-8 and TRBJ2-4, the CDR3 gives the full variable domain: EAGVTQSPTHLIKTRGQQATLRCSPISGHTSVYWYQQALGLGLQFLLWYDEGEERNRGNFPPRFSGRQFPNYSSELNVNALELEDSALYLCASSLAGEVNIQYFGAGTRLSVL.